This T cell receptor (beta chain) derives from a study of blood T cell repertoires in COVID-19 (dated by TCRdb to the early 2020s). At the level of the whole study: Samples covering the acute and convalescent phases of COVID-19 were provided by collaborators in the United States, Italy and Spain. A de-identified subject ID, COVID-19 status, age in years and sex were almost always included in the sample metadata. The dataset comprised deeply sampled blood TCRbeta repertoires from subjects exposed to, actively infected with, or recovered from COVID-19. The prospective study material was composed of cDNA or gDNA derived from T cells, B-cell-depleted T cells, or PBMCs. HLA class I and class II types, where available, came from metadata supplied by the sample provider rather than from assay-based typing. The samples were drawn from the first 160 participants of the ongoing ImmuneRACE study and from about 1,200 subjects provided by 6 global collaborators. A freely available public database, intended as a resource for researchers studying the immune response to SARS-CoV-2, is where the repertoires were released.

Based on the germline V gene, the CDR1 and CDR2 sequences are SGDLS and YYNGEE. Unmatched junction bases come to 16, with V trimmed by 4 bases and J by 2 bases. The CDR3 contains 18 residues, cysteine and phenylalanine counted. Only the CDR3 DNA is retained, 54 bases long and in frame from the first base. What the research found in general, with its limitations: The amount of clinical and demographic metadata varied by source and participant and was provided uncurated.

Worth noting for this clone: Its recognized antigen is unknown. No much larger clonotype is one base removed from it; base qualities were not supplied.

Another Seattle source contributed samples from volunteer blood donors who had recovered from COVID-19. Each collaborating institution followed its own protocols to collect whole blood in K2EDTA tubes. Collaborator samples were shipped for TCRbeta analysis as frozen whole blood, isolated PBMCs, or DNA extracted from either sample type. The immunoSEQ Assay, a bias-controlled multiplex PCR, was used to amplify TCRbeta CDR3 regions from genomic DNA. From the authors' description of their analysis: Nucleated cell counts per sample were estimated from amplification of reference gene primers within the assay. To quantify the absolute abundance of each unique TCRbeta CDR3 rearrangement, sequence reads were collapsed and filtered. Productive Simpson clonality was computed per sample as the square root of Simpson's diversity index over productive rearrangements. TCRdb's version of the immuneACCESS table is confined to in-frame rearrangements and falls short of the full clone set. An unresolved V gene accounts for under half of the shortfall where checked; the remainder is of unknown origin. V, J and clone size are those of that table, while D and trimming were read from the DNA. The sample data list more than 150,000 clones, and approximately 87% of these were observed just once. The ten largest make up around 0.88% of the sample.

The chain employs TRBV9 and TRBJ2-7, with 9 junctional bases fitting TRBD2. Specimen: peripheral blood. The source is a woman aged 18 to 35 who had recovered from COVID-19. The base sequence is TGTGCCAGCAGCCCTAGGACTAGCGTCGGTCCCAGTGCCTACGAGCAGTACTTC. Translated, this gives CASSPRTSVGPSAYEQYF.